Listed here are 10 T cell receptor beta chains from one sample, sequenced in a study of graft-versus-host responses after intestinal transplantation. These receptors' targets are unknown. Only in-frame clones appear in the TCRdb table, and some are missing; sequencing was by immunoSEQ multiplex PCR. In the table there are over 100,000 clones, 80% to 95% of which are singletons. This specimen was unstimulated CD4+ T cells sorted from spleen or lymph node cells, taken before intestinal transplant. The origin of the receptors is a human donor who received an intestinal transplant.

This clone was picked up one time. The chain employs TRBV19 and TRBJ2-2, with a weak D call TRBD2 (6 bases). The CDR3 is made up of 16 amino acids. The V end lost 0 bases, the J end lost 6 bases, and 14 bases lay between the germline ends. Germline lookup yields CDR1 LNHDA and CDR2 SQIVND (reference sequence). Written as DNA, the CDR3 is TGTGCCAGTAGTATAGATCCGGGAGAGGCCGCCGGGGAGCTGTTTTTT. As protein: CASSIDPGEAAGELFF.

The chain is built from TRBV10-3 and TRBJ1-1, with a weak D call TRBD1 (5 bases). Germline V lookup: CDR1 ENHRY, CDR2 SYGVKD. Trimming stripped 6 bases from V and 0 bases from J, with 8 bases between. The length of the CDR3 is 13 residues. Here the CDR3 reads CAIRGVVNTEAFF. DNA of the CDR3: TGTGCCATCAGGGGGGTGGTGAACACTGAAGCTTTCTTT.

CDR3 DNA sequence: TGTGCCAGCAGTTACTCGCGGACCCAGTACTTC. It encodes CASSYSRTQYF. The chain joins TRBV6-6 to TRBJ2-5; no reliable D call. CDR3 length equals 11 residues. In germline, CDR1 is MNHNY, CDR2 SVGAGI (reference sequence). Trimming shortened V by 0 bases and J by 7 bases, and 3 bases separated the two germline ends.

DNA of the CDR3: TGTGCCAGCAGTTTAACGGGCAGGGCTGATGGCTACACCTTC. It encodes CASSLTGRADGYTF. The chain is built from TRBV27 and TRBJ1-2; possibly TRBD1 for D (5 bases). Germline V gives CDR1 MNHEY, CDR2 SMNVEV (reference sequence). V dropped 2 bases and J dropped 6 bases, with 13 bases sitting between them. The CDR3 covers 14 residues.

The chain links TRBV15 to TRBJ1-3; no clear D gene. The V gene lost 1 base and the J gene lost 4 bases, with 8 bases spanning the gap. CDR1 LNHNV and CDR2 YYDKDF come from the germline V gene (reference sequence). This CDR3 is built from 14 residues. DNA for the CDR3: TGTGCCACCAGCAGAGCCGGGGTGGGAAACACCATATATTTT. It is translated as CATSRAGVGNTIYF.

The chain is built from TRBV28 and TRBJ1-2, with D unresolved. This CDR3 has 15 residues. The germline V and J ends were trimmed by 3 bases and 1 base, with 12 bases remaining between them. CDR1 is MDHEN and CDR2 is SYDVKM in the germline V gene. The CDR3 bases are TGTGCCAGCAGTTTGCAGACCACCGTTAACTATGGCTACACCTTC. Encoded protein: CASSLQTTVNYGYTF.

The genes are TRBV10-3 and TRBJ2-7, with D perhaps matching TRBD1 (6 bases). Deletions cut 6 bases from V and 2 bases from J, with 14 bases between. The V gene's germline CDR1 is ENHRY and CDR2 SYGVKD. The CDR3 consists of 14 residues. The CDR3 nucleotides read TGTGCCATCAGAGAGGCAGGGGCGACCTACGAGCAGTACTTC. Protein sequence: CAIREAGATYEQYF.

This chain uses TRBV6-1 with TRBJ2-1; 7 nucleotides line up with TRBD1. V was pared by 3 bases and J by 4 bases, with 6 bases of the junction left unmatched. The CDR3 runs 15 residues. In germline, CDR1 is MNHNS, CDR2 SASEGT. CDR3 residues: CASSDRRQGYNEQFF. The DNA for the CDR3 is TGTGCCAGCAGTGATAGGCGACAGGGTTACAATGAGCAGTTCTTC.

The chain recombines TRBV27 with TRBJ2-1, with TRBD2 identical over 12 bases. Trimming removed 3 bases from V and 6 bases from J; junction bases left unmatched: 9. The CDR3 has 17 amino acids. From germline, CDR1 is MNHEY and CDR2 SMNVEV (reference sequence). As DNA, the CDR3 is TGTGCCAGCAGTTTTAAAGTTACGGGACTAGCGGGCAATGAGCAGTTCTTC. As protein: CASSFKVTGLAGNEQFF.

V gene TRBV29-1 combines with J gene TRBJ2-2; TRBD2 aligns across 10 bases. The V and J ends lost 6 bases and 2 bases, in that order; junction bases with no gene match: 3. Germline V lookup: CDR1 SQVTM, CDR2 ANQGSEA. CDR3 length: 14 amino acids. Written as DNA, the CDR3 is TGCAGCGTCTCTAGCGGGAGAAACACCGGGGAGCTGTTTTTT. It translates to CSVSSGRNTGELFF.